This TCR beta chain was recorded in a study of blood T cell repertoires in COVID-19. As for the study in general: PBMCs, B-cell-depleted T cells, or T cells were the source of the cDNA or gDNA that made up the material.

All enrollees were roughly 18 to 95 years old and from fewer than 25 US areas. The study assigned cohorts using participant-reported clinical history. The study counted Cohort 3 donors as recovered given two negative PCRs, clearance, or symptom resolution. This CDR3 region has 16 residues. Germline V gene sequence: CDR1 MNHEY, CDR2 SVGAGI. The V end lost 0 bases, the J end lost 7 bases, and 15 bases lay between the germline ends. Libraries were prepared by immunoSEQ multiplex PCR; TCRdb keeps only in-frame clonotypes and omits some of them. The table lists about 280,000 clones, roughly 89% of them singletons. This clone has just one count.

Material for sequencing was PBMCs or T cells enriched from blood (not recorded which). The chain has TRBV6-5 and TRBJ1-4, with D uncertain. The clonotype originates from a woman in her thirties or forties who had recovered from COVID-19. The CDR3 loop reads CASSYSMAGRGEKLFF. Written as DNA, the CDR3 is TGTGCCAGCAGTTACTCGATGGCCGGTCGGGGTGAAAAACTGTTTTTT.